This T cell receptor (beta chain) was obtained from a study of regulatory T cells in long-lasting Graves disease. CDR3 regions were amplified by Arm-PCR using iRepertoire HTBI primers to build TCR beta libraries. MiXCR was run by TCRdb on the multiplex PCR reads, yielding one entry per CDR3 protein. The sample has under 400,000 distinct CDR3 sequences, about a sixth seen once; the top ten hold 25% to 30%. This clonotype was counted between two and nine times. As yet, its antigen is unknown. The V end was cut by 4 bases, the J end by 5 bases, with 17 bases between. From germline, CDR1 is MNHEY and CDR2 SVGAGI. CDR3 length equals 16 residues. The time point here: newly diagnosed GD, antithyroid drugs for less than 3 months. The TCR library used RNA extracted from PBMCs. Study-wide points: The study examined only peripheral blood, not thyroid tissue.

These records were also assigned to another study, of T cells in Graves' hyperthyroidism and ophthalmopathy. In that study: Hyperthyroidism, newly diagnosed and lasting under 2 months, affected patients aged 18 to 65.

Sequencing was performed on peripheral blood mononuclear cells (PBMCs), taken at new diagnosis, from a patient treated with antithyroid drugs. The genes are TRBV6-5 and TRBJ1-4, with D possibly TRBD1 on 5 matching bases. This receptor was identified in a man between 35 and 55 years old with Graves disease. CDR3 nucleotide sequence: TGTGCCAGCAGTTCTCTGCGGGACCCAGGAAATGAAAAACTGTTTTTT. Residues: CASSSLRDPGNEKLFF.